These 30 T cell receptor beta chains were sequenced from one sample in a study of shared clonotypes between healthy human individuals. The protocol was immunoSEQ multiplex PCR, while the TCRdb copy is restricted to in-frame clones and leaves out a portion. The table includes some 2,000,000 clones, about 94% detected once. CD45RO-negative, CCR7-positively selected cells formed the naive CD8 fraction, excluding terminally differentiated effector memory CD45RA+ cells. Sequenced sample: naive CD8+ T cells sorted from blood. Receptor source: a young man in good health.

The rearrangement uses TRBV6-5 and TRBJ2-1; a possible D gene is TRBD2 (6 bases). Germline assignment: CDR1 MNHEY and CDR2 SVGAGI. The CDR3 runs to 16 residues. With 0 bases removed from V and 4 bases from J, the gap between germline ends came to 13 bases. The CDR3 sequence: CASSYSPGTGYNEQFF. Written as DNA, the CDR3 is TGTGCCAGCAGTTACTCTCCGGGGACTGGATACAATGAGCAGTTCTTC.

The chain joins TRBV11-2 to TRBJ1-6, with D possibly TRBD1 on 6 matching bases. The CDR3 runs 16 residues. CDR1 is SGHAT and CDR2 is FQNNGV in the germline V gene. Deletions cut 5 bases from V and 8 bases from J, with 19 bases between. The CDR3 is CASSPENGGPDSPLHF. As DNA, the CDR3 is TGTGCCAGCAGCCCAGAGAACGGGGGGCCTGATTCACCCCTCCACTTT.

The DNA of the CDR3 is TGCGCCAGCAGCCCCTACGACGGGAACACTGAAGCTTTCTTT. It codes for CASSPYDGNTEAFF. The V and J genes are TRBV4-1 and TRBJ1-1, with unresolved D. The CDR3 is made up of 14 amino acids. Deletions cut 4 bases from V and 1 base from J, with 10 bases between. Germline V gene lookup returns CDR1 MGHRA and CDR2 YSYEKL.

This chain connects TRBV6-1 to TRBJ2-4; D possibly corresponds to TRBD2 (7 bases). CDR3 length: 15 amino acids. Germline V gene data show CDR1 as MNHNS and CDR2 as SASEGT. Trimming took 8 bases from V and 2 from J, leaving 16 bases between them. CDR3 region: CASWGGAGSKNIQYF. The CDR3 DNA follows: TGTGCCAGCTGGGGGGGGGCTGGGTCCAAAAACATTCAGTACTTC.

The V and J genes are TRBV9 and TRBJ1-1; D is uncertain. The CDR3 has 15 residues. Between the trimmed V and J ends, which lost 1 base and 2 bases, there was a span of 12 bases. The V gene's germline CDR1 is SGDLS and CDR2 YYNGEE. CDR3 DNA: TGTGCCAGCAGCGTAACTGGTGGGCCCAACACTGAAGCTTTCTTT. Translating gives CASSVTGGPNTEAFF.

The rearrangement joins TRBV2 to TRBJ2-1; 13 bases map to TRBD2. The CDR3 consists of 20 residues. With V trimmed by 3 bases and J by 2 bases, 13 bases remained unmatched. The V gene's germline CDR1 is SNHLY and CDR2 FYNNEI. Here the CDR3 reads CASSDPGLAGESMPYNEQFF. DNA of the CDR3: TGTGCCAGCAGTGACCCCGGACTAGCGGGGGAGTCTATGCCCTACAATGAGCAGTTCTTC.

The V gene is TRBV7-9, the J gene TRBJ1-1, with D unclear. CDR1 and CDR2 from the germline V gene are SEHNR and FQNEAQ (reference sequence). The CDR3 is made up of 14 amino acids. V was trimmed by 8 bases and J by 4 bases, leaving 17 bases between them. CDR3 loop: CASSEGEGGTEAFF. The CDR3 DNA sequence: TGTGCCAGCTCCGAAGGAGAGGGAGGCACTGAAGCTTTCTTT.

V gene TRBV7-9 combines with J gene TRBJ1-1, with D perhaps TRBD1 (5 bases). The CDR3 runs to 15 residues. Between the trimmed V and J ends, which lost 0 bases and 5 bases, there was a span of 13 bases. Germline CDR1 reads SEHNR; CDR2 reads FQNEAQ (reference sequence). The CDR3: CASSLAQGRKTEAFF. CDR3 sequence (DNA): TGTGCCAGCAGCTTAGCGCAGGGTCGGAAGACTGAAGCTTTCTTT.

The chain links TRBV27 to TRBJ1-2; maybe TRBD1 (6 bases). The germline CDR1 and CDR2 sequences are MNHEY and SMNVEV (reference sequence). The CDR3 contains 14 residues. Deletions cut 2 bases from V and 4 bases from J, with 11 bases between. The DNA for the CDR3 is TGTGCCAGCAGTTTAATCAGGGGAGGCTATGGCTACACCTTC. It specifies CASSLIRGGYGYTF.

Remarks on this clone: This CDR3 is also generated by other DNA sequences in the sample. The rearrangement joins TRBV7-9 to TRBJ2-5; D possibly corresponds to TRBD1 (5 bases). Deletions cut 1 base from V and 1 base from J, with 7 bases between. Germline-derived CDR1 and CDR2 are SEHNR and FQNEAQ (reference sequence). The CDR3 consists of 14 residues. The CDR3 reads CASSLVQGQETQYF. The CDR3, as DNA: TGTGCCAGCAGCTTAGTCCAGGGCCAAGAGACCCAGTACTTC.

The V and J genes are TRBV29-1 and TRBJ2-7; 9 nucleotides line up with TRBD2. Germline V CDR1 and CDR2: SQVTM, ANQGSEA. V dropped 3 bases and J dropped 4; count of bases not matched to a gene: 4. The CDR3 loop spans 13 amino acids. The CDR3 region is CSVEGSGSYEQYF. The CDR3 bases are TGCAGCGTTGAGGGTAGCGGGAGTTACGAGCAGTACTTC.

The chain carries TRBV28 and TRBJ2-7; D is unclear. Germline V gene sequence: CDR1 MDHEN, CDR2 SYDVKM. CDR3 length: 16 amino acids. Trimming shortened V by 4 bases and J by 0 bases, and 16 bases separated the two germline ends. This CDR3 is CASSSLDNSRSYEQYF. The CDR3 bases are TGTGCCAGCAGTTCCCTCGACAACTCCCGCTCCTACGAGCAGTACTTC.

J is TRBJ1-1 and V is TRBV28, with D unresolved. Germline V gene data show CDR1 as MDHEN and CDR2 as SYDVKM. The V end was cut by 3 bases, the J end by 5 bases, with 16 bases between. The CDR3 length is 15 residues. The CDR3 DNA reads TGTGCCAGCAGTTTGGATTTACGGGGAGGTACTGAAGCTTTCTTT. It encodes CASSLDLRGGTEAFF.

This clone was counted between two and nine times. In the same sample, other DNA sequences code for this CDR3. The chain carries TRBV7-9 and TRBJ2-7; the D is unclear. V lost 2 bases and J lost 0, with 5 bases in between. CDR1 and CDR2 (germline): SEHNR, FQNEAQ (reference sequence). There are 13 residues in the CDR3. The CDR3 region has the DNA TGTGCCAGCAGCTTACAGGTCTCCTACGAGCAGTACTTC. Its protein product is CASSLQVSYEQYF.

The DNA of the CDR3 is TGTGCCAGCAGCCTGTCTGTTTCGAACACTGAAGCTTTCTTT. Residues: CASSLSVSNTEAFF. The rearrangement joins TRBV7-8 to TRBJ1-1; no clear D. CDR1 is SGHVS and CDR2 is FQNEAQ in the germline V gene. V lost 5 bases, J lost 1 base, and 11 bases lay in between. CDR3 length: 14 residues. The full variable domain, with the rest looked up from reference TRBV7-8 and TRBJ1-1, is GAGVSQSPRYKVAKRGQDVALRCDPISGHVSLFWYQQALGQGPEFLTYFQNEAQLDKSGLPSDRFFAERPEGSVSTLKIQRTQQEDSAVYLCASSLSVSNTEAFFGQGTRLTVV.

The CDR3 spells CAWSVSSDEQYF. In DNA, the CDR3 is TGTGCCTGGAGTGTATCCAGCGACGAGCAGTACTTC. The V and J genes are TRBV30 and TRBJ2-5; D unresolved. Near its end, the DNA agrees better with TRBJ2-7, so the J call may be wrong. This CDR3 is built from 12 residues. Germline V gene data show CDR1 as GTSNPN and CDR2 as SVGIG (reference sequence).

Comments on this clone: The junction shows a germline mismatch at one end, possibly a read error. This chain joins TRBV4-3 and TRBJ2-5, with a tentative D call TRBD2 (6 bases). From germline, CDR1 is LGHNA and CDR2 YSLEER. The CDR3 is 15 residues long. This CDR3 is CAGSQNWDFQETQYF. The CDR3 nucleotides read TGCGCCGGCAGCCAGAATTGGGACTTCCAAGAGACCCAGTACTTC.

The chain carries TRBV2 and TRBJ2-3, with 7 bases that match TRBD2. Per the germline V gene, CDR1 is SNHLY and CDR2 is FYNNEI. The CDR3 runs 17 residues. With 2 bases clipped from V and 2 bases from J, the junction kept 10 bases outside the gene matches. The CDR3 loop is CASSELELAENTDTQYF. The CDR3 nucleotides read TGTGCCAGCAGTGAACTTGAGCTAGCGGAAAACACAGATACGCAGTATTTT.

This chain links TRBV11-2 with TRBJ2-7, with D maybe TRBD2 (6 bases). CDR1 and CDR2 (germline): SGHAT, FQNNGV. The CDR3 totals 13 residues. V was cut by 2 bases and J by 6 bases, with 11 bases left in between. DNA of the CDR3: TGTGCCAGCAGCTTATTCTCCGGGAGCGAGCAGTACTTC. This encodes CASSLFSGSEQYF.

This chain uses TRBV9 with TRBJ1-4; 9 nucleotides line up with TRBD1. Germline CDR1 is SGDLS and CDR2 is YYNGEE. The length of the CDR3 is 15 residues. Germline trimming cut 4 bases from V and 8 bases from J; bases unmatched to any gene: 9. CDR3 loop: CASSSWTGEDEKLFF. The CDR3 DNA follows: TGTGCCAGCAGCTCCTGGACAGGGGAGGACGAAAAACTGTTTTTT.

This chain joins TRBV7-9 and TRBJ2-7, with D tentatively TRBD1 (5 bases). The CDR3 spans 13 residues. The germline CDR1 and CDR2 sequences are SEHNR and FQNEAQ (reference sequence). Trimming removed 8 bases at V and 0 bases at J, with 11 bases between. The DNA of the CDR3 is TGTGCCAGCGCGGACACCGACTCCTACGAGCAGTACTTC. Translating it yields CASADTDSYEQYF.

The chain combines TRBV28 with TRBJ2-1, with a tentative D call TRBD1 (5 bases). The CDR3 runs to 13 residues. The V gene lost 10 bases and the J gene lost 5 bases, with 15 bases spanning the gap. Germline V lookup: CDR1 MDHEN, CDR2 SYDVKM. The CDR3 nucleotides are TGTGCCACAGCCCGTGGGGCCCACAATGAGCAGTTCTTC. This encodes CATARGAHNEQFF.

Points on this clone: At the DNA level, this CDR3 is encoded by other sequences in the same sample as well. The V and J genes are TRBV7-9 and TRBJ2-7, with D possibly being TRBD1 or TRBD2 (6 bases each). Germline V gene data show CDR1 as SEHNR and CDR2 as FQNEAQ (reference sequence). The V and J ends lost 2 bases and 7 bases respectively, with 15 bases between them. The CDR3 sequence is 14 residues long. The chain's CDR3 is CASSLTGAGYEQYF. The CDR3 region has the DNA TGTGCCAGCAGCTTAACGGGGGCAGGGTATGAGCAGTACTTC.

This chain links TRBV5-6 with TRBJ2-7; D call uncertain. The ends were cut back, 4 bases at V and 3 bases at J, with 11 bases in the middle. Germline V gives CDR1 SGHDT, CDR2 YYEEEE. The CDR3 length is 13 residues. The CDR3 region is CASSPGSGYEQYF. CDR3 DNA: TGTGCCAGCAGCCCCGGTAGTGGCTACGAGCAGTACTTC. Full variable domain (outside the CDR3, taken from reference TRBV5-6 and TRBJ2-7): DAGVTQSPTHLIKTRGQQVTLRCSPKSGHDTVSWYQQALGQGPQFIFQYYEEEERQRGNFPDRFSGHQFPNYSSELNVNALLLGDSALYLCASSPGSGYEQYFGPGTRLTVT.

This chain uses TRBV7-9 with TRBJ2-7, with D hard to call. CDR3 length equals 12 residues. Trimming removed 2 bases from V and 4 bases from J, with 6 bases in between. Germline V gives CDR1 SEHNR, CDR2 FQNEAQ (reference sequence). DNA for the CDR3: TGTGCCAGCAGCTTATTCGAGTACGAGCAGTACTTC. Encoded protein: CASSLFEYEQYF.

The CDR3 DNA reads as TGTGCCTGGAGTGTACCAGACAGGGGGGGGTACGAGCAGTACTTC. Translated, it gives CAWSVPDRGGYEQYF. The chain has TRBV30 and TRBJ2-7; 9 nucleotides line up with TRBD1. CDR1 is GTSNPN and CDR2 is SVGIG in the germline V gene (reference sequence). The V gene end was trimmed by 0 bases and the J gene end by 4 bases; junction bases not matched to a gene: 7. CDR3 length equals 15 residues.

This chain uses TRBV13 with TRBJ2-2; D is unclear. V was pared by 3 bases and J by 1 base, with 6 bases between. The CDR3 totals 14 residues. Germline lookup yields CDR1 PRHDT and CDR2 FYEKMQ (reference sequence). The CDR3 region has the DNA TGTGCCAGCAGCTTTATACAGAACACCGGGGAGCTGTTTTTT. It yields the protein CASSFIQNTGELFF. Full variable domain (rest looked up from reference TRBV13 and TRBJ2-2): AAGVIQSPRHLIKEKRETATLKCYPIPRHDTVYWYQQGPGQDPQFLISFYEKMQSDKGSIPDRFSAQQFSDYHSELNMSSLELGDSALYFCASSFIQNTGELFFGEGSRLTVL.

The genes are TRBV5-4 and TRBJ2-5, with 11 bases lining up with TRBD1. J was trimmed by 5 bases and V by 3 bases; bases with no gene match: 6. Germline V gives CDR1 SGHNT, CDR2 YYREEE (reference sequence). The CDR3 covers 15 residues. CDR3 amino acids: CASSYRTGGWETQYF. CDR3 in DNA: TGTGCCAGCAGCTACCGGACAGGGGGCTGGGAGACCCAGTACTTC.

This chain uses TRBV7-3 with TRBJ2-7, with D possibly being TRBD1 or TRBD2 (5 bases each). CDR3 length: 13 amino acids. The V gene's germline CDR1 is SGHTA and CDR2 FQGTGA. Trimming shortened V by 2 bases and J by 6 bases, and 11 bases separated the two germline ends. The CDR3 coding sequence is TGTGCCAGCAGCTTAGGGGGAGTCGGCGAGCAGTACTTC. Its protein is CASSLGGVGEQYF.

The rearrangement links TRBV7-3 to TRBJ2-7; D perhaps matches TRBD2 (5 bases). The CDR3 has 13 amino acids. Germline CDR1 SGHTA, CDR2 FQGTGA. V dropped 5 bases and J dropped 3 bases, with 11 bases sitting between them. The CDR3 loop reads CASSPTAGYEQYF. The DNA of the CDR3 is TGTGCCAGCAGCCCGACGGCGGGCTACGAGCAGTACTTC.